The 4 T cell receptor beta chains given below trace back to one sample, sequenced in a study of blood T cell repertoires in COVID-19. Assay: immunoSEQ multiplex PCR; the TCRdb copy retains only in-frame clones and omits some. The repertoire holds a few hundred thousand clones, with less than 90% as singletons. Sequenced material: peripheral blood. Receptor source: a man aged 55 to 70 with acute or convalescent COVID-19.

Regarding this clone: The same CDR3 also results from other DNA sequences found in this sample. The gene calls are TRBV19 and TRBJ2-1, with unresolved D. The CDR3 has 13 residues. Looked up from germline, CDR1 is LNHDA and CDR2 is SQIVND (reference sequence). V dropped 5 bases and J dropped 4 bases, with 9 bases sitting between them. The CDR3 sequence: CASSPPGYNEQFF. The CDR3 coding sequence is TGTGCCAGTAGTCCGCCAGGATACAATGAGCAGTTCTTC.

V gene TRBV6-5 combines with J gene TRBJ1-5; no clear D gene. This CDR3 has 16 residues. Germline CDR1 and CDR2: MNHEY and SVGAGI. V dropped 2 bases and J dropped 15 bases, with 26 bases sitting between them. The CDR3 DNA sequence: TGTGCCAGCAGTTACCTGACCCCGCGGGAATCAGGAAGGACGCATTTT. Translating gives CASSYLTPRESGRTHF.

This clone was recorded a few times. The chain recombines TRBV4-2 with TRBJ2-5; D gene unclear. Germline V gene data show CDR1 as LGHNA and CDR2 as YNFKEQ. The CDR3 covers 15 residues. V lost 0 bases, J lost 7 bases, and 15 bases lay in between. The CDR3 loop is CASSQEIDSSGTQYF. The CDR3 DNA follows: TGTGCCAGCAGCCAAGAAATTGACTCCTCGGGGACCCAGTACTTC.

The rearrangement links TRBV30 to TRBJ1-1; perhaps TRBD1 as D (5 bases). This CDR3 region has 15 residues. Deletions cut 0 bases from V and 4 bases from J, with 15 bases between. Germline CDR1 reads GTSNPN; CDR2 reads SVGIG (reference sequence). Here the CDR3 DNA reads TGTGCCTGGAGTGTACTGGGACTTAAGTCCACTGAAGCTTTCTTT. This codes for CAWSVLGLKSTEAFF.